These 23 T cell receptor beta chains originate from one sample sequenced in a study of beta chain features in type 1 diabetes. Study-wide results and caveats: In all four CD4+ subsets, TCRB CDR3 length was significantly, moderately reduced in type 1 diabetes.

Expressed TCRB transcripts were sequenced, since all the RNA that had been isolated was reverse transcribed. Sequencing was performed with immunoSEQ multiplex PCR; in TCRdb, only in-frame clones are kept and a portion is missing. The table has roughly 730,000 clones, 13% seen once. Their antigens are not known. The sequenced sample was naive CD4+ T cells from blood. The source of these receptors is a man between 18 and 35 years old with type 1 diabetes.

This chain joins TRBV9 and TRBJ2-3, with D possibly being TRBD2 (5 bases). Germline loops: CDR1 SGDLS, CDR2 YYNGEE. V lost 0 bases, J lost 6 bases, and 20 bases lay in between. This CDR3 contains 17 residues. The CDR3 reads CASSVVGRRPPSDTQYF. CDR3 coding DNA: TGTGCCAGCAGCGTAGTCGGACGGAGGCCCCCCTCCGATACGCAGTATTTT.

This chain links TRBV5-1 with TRBJ2-1; tentatively, D is TRBD1 (5 bases). Trimming took 4 bases from V and 7 from J, leaving 15 bases between them. The CDR3 runs 14 residues. Germline assignment: CDR1 SGHRS and CDR2 YFSETQ. The CDR3 coding sequence is TGCGCCAGCAGCGTGCTACAGGACAATAATGAGCAGTTCTTC. Its protein product is CASSVLQDNNEQFF.

This clone was seen a few times. This chain uses TRBV13 with TRBJ1-6, with 8 bases identical to TRBD1. CDR1 is PRHDT, CDR2 FYEKMQ, per germline (reference sequence). Trimming cost V 4 bases and J 11 bases; bases outside gene matches: 7. The CDR3 runs 14 residues. The CDR3, as DNA: TGTGCCAGCAGCTCCGAGGACAGGGCGACACCCCTCCACTTT. It codes for CASSSEDRATPLHF.

The CDR3 DNA is TGTGCCTGGAGTCAGGATTTCACAGATACGCAGTATTTT. Translated, it gives CAWSQDFTDTQYF. The rearrangement links TRBV30 to TRBJ2-3; no reliable D call. The CDR3 totals 13 residues. The V and J ends lost 2 bases and 2 bases respectively, with 8 bases between them. Germline loops: CDR1 GTSNPN, CDR2 SVGIG (reference sequence).

This clone was seen only a few times. V usage is TRBV5-1 and J usage is TRBJ2-2, with D unresolved. Germline CDR1 reads SGHRS; CDR2 reads YFSETQ. CDR3 length: 14 residues. V was cut by 2 bases and J by 2 bases, with 7 bases left in between. CDR3 loop: CASSFAGNTGELFF. The CDR3 bases are TGCGCCAGCAGCTTTGCAGGAAACACCGGGGAGCTGTTTTTT.

There are a few counts of this clone. This sequence joins TRBV7-2 and TRBJ2-1; D call uncertain. The CDR3 is 15 amino acids. The germline V and J ends were trimmed by 5 bases and 7 bases, with 18 bases remaining between them. CDR1 is SGHTA, CDR2 FQGNSA, per germline. CDR3 bases: TGTGCCAGCAGCATACTCCGTAGTAAAGGAAATGAGCAGTTCTTC. This translates into CASSILRSKGNEQFF.

This clone appeared a few times. V usage is TRBV7-6 and J usage is TRBJ1-6; D unresolved. Germline-derived CDR1 and CDR2 are SGHVS and FNYEAQ. V was shortened by 1 base and J by 8 bases, with 12 bases between the two germline ends. The CDR3 has 15 residues. The CDR3, as DNA: TGTGCCAGCAGCTTAGAGGAGGGTACGCATTCACCCCTCCACTTT. Amino acid sequence: CASSLEEGTHSPLHF.

In this sample, this clone turned up a few times. The chain employs TRBV7-3 and TRBJ1-1; 7 bases line up with TRBD1. The germline CDR1 and CDR2 sequences are SGHTA and FQGTGA. The junction had 3 bases not matched to a gene; V was cut back by 5 bases and J by 0 bases. This CDR3 is 14 amino acids long. The CDR3 DNA is TGTGCCAGCAGCAAGGACAGGTTGAACACTGAAGCTTTCTTT. It translates to CASSKDRLNTEAFF.

The sample holds a few counts of this clone. The chain carries TRBV7-9 and TRBJ2-1, with TRBD1 identical over 7 bases. Unmatched junction bases numbered 6, after V lost 1 base and J lost 9 bases. Germline V lookup: CDR1 SEHNR, CDR2 FQNEAQ (reference sequence). The CDR3 consists of 14 residues. CDR3 loop: CASSLVAGGSEQFF. The CDR3 region has the DNA TGTGCCAGCAGCTTAGTAGCAGGGGGTAGTGAGCAGTTCTTC.

The sample holds a few counts of this clone. The genes are TRBV6-4 and TRBJ1-2; D is undetermined. V was shortened by 5 bases and J by 13 bases, with 23 bases between the two germline ends. The germline V gene encodes CDR1 MRHNA and CDR2 SNTAGT. This CDR3 region has 14 residues. As DNA, the CDR3 is TGTGCCAGCAGTCCCCTATACACAGACTTCCGGCGCACCTTC. Translation: CASSPLYTDFRRTF.

This clone showed up just a few times. The CDR3 loop is CASSDLGGYTF. CDR3 bases: TGTGCCAGCAGTGACTTAGGCGGCTACACCTTC. The rearrangement links TRBV6-4 to TRBJ1-2; no clear D. Trimming removed 1 base from V and 8 bases from J, with 5 bases in between. The germline gives CDR1 MRHNA, CDR2 SNTAGT. The CDR3 runs 11 residues.

The J gene is TRBJ2-6, the V gene TRBV9; D gene unclear. V was trimmed by 0 bases and J by 2 bases, leaving 6 bases between them. The germline CDR1 and CDR2 sequences are SGDLS and YYNGEE. This CDR3 region has 15 residues. CDR3 in amino acids: CASSVVSTGANVLTF. The CDR3 DNA reads as TGTGCCAGCAGCGTAGTCTCAACTGGGGCCAACGTCCTGACTTTC.

The table lists this clone with a few counts. V is TRBV30 and J is TRBJ2-5, with TRBD1 as a possible D gene (6 bases). Germline values: CDR1 GTSNPN, CDR2 SVGIG (reference sequence). This CDR3 is built from 13 residues. Between the trimmed V and J ends, which lost 4 bases and 1 base, there was a span of 10 bases. CDR3: CAWNPDSQETQYF. In DNA form, the CDR3 reads TGTGCCTGGAACCCGGACAGCCAAGAGACCCAGTACTTC.

J is TRBJ1-2 and V is TRBV7-9; D perhaps matches TRBD1 (5 bases). Deletions cut 5 bases from V and 4 bases from J, with 11 bases between. Germline V lookup: CDR1 SEHNR, CDR2 FQNEAQ (reference sequence). The CDR3 totals 13 residues. CDR3 nucleotides: TGTGCCAGCAGCCAACAGGAGCTCTATGGCTACACCTTC. This sequence encodes CASSQQELYGYTF.

This clone was detected a few times. The chain links TRBV9 to TRBJ2-2; no definite D call. CDR1 is SGDLS, CDR2 YYNGEE, per germline. The CDR3 consists of 16 residues. V gave up 4 bases and J gave up 0 bases, with 13 bases separating them. In nucleotides, the CDR3 is TGTGCCAGCAGCCTCTGGGAACCCACGAACACCGGGGAGCTGTTTTTT. Amino acids: CASSLWEPTNTGELFF.

The chain carries TRBV27 and TRBJ2-1; possibly TRBD1 for D (6 bases). Trimming cost V 5 bases and J 3 bases, with 17 bases left between them. CDR1 is MNHEY and CDR2 is SMNVEV in the germline V gene (reference sequence). The CDR3 runs to 16 residues. For the CDR3, the DNA is TGTGCCAGCAGTACTCCTCGGAAGGGGGACTACAATGAGCAGTTCTTC. Protein: CASSTPRKGDYNEQFF.

This clone was detected a few times. The J gene is TRBJ1-1, the V gene TRBV15, with D possibly being TRBD1 (6 bases). Germline CDR1 reads LNHNV; CDR2 reads YYDKDF (reference sequence). The CDR3 sequence is 13 residues long. Trimming cost V 4 bases and J 4 bases, with 10 bases left between them. Here the CDR3 DNA reads TGTGCCACCAGCAACAGGGCGGCCACTGAAGCTTTCTTT. This codes for CATSNRAATEAFF.

This clone came up a few times. The V gene is TRBV15, the J gene TRBJ2-7, with D tentatively TRBD1 (6 bases). CDR1 LNHNV and CDR2 YYDKDF come from the germline V gene (reference sequence). There are 19 residues in the CDR3. Trimming pared 0 bases from V and 1 base from J, leaving 22 bases between. Written as DNA, the CDR3 is TGTGCCACCAGCAGAGATCATTTAGTGCAGGGGCCTCCGTCCTACGAGCAGTACTTC. It is translated as CATSRDHLVQGPPSYEQYF.

The chain employs TRBV13 and TRBJ2-3, with D perhaps matching TRBD1 (6 bases). With 4 bases removed from V and 2 bases from J, the gap between germline ends came to 13 bases. The germline V gene encodes CDR1 PRHDT and CDR2 FYEKMQ (reference sequence). CDR3 length: 15 amino acids. The CDR3 sequence: CASSYPTGDTDTQYF. CDR3 nucleotide sequence: TGTGCCAGCAGCTACCCGACAGGAGACACAGATACGCAGTATTTT.

This clone came up a few times. The chain combines TRBV7-9 with TRBJ2-7, with unresolved D. The CDR3 loop spans 14 amino acids. Germline V gives CDR1 SEHNR, CDR2 FQNEAQ (reference sequence). Trimming took 4 bases from V and 3 from J, leaving 13 bases between them. The DNA for the CDR3 is TGTGCCAGCAGCTCCAACACGGGCCTCTACGAGCAGTACTTC. This gives the protein CASSSNTGLYEQYF.

The V call is TRBV30, the J call TRBJ1-2, with a weak D call TRBD1 (6 bases). The germline CDR1 and CDR2 sequences are GTSNPN and SVGIG (reference sequence). The V end was cut by 0 bases, the J end by 8 bases, with 10 bases between. CDR3 length equals 12 residues. CDR3 loop: CAWSVVRGGYTF. The CDR3 DNA sequence: TGTGCCTGGAGTGTAGTCAGGGGCGGCTACACCTTC.

This chain uses TRBV5-6 with TRBJ2-5; D gene uncertain. The V gene's germline CDR1 is SGHDT and CDR2 YYEEEE. The V end lost 4 bases, the J end lost 2 bases, and 9 bases lay between the germline ends. The CDR3 length is 13 residues. The CDR3 loop is CASSPRIQETQYF. The CDR3 DNA reads TGTGCCAGCAGCCCCAGGATTCAAGAGACCCAGTACTTC.

Only a few counts were recorded for this clone. The rearrangement joins TRBV30 to TRBJ2-5; 10 nucleotides line up with TRBD2. This CDR3 region has 16 residues. Germline values: CDR1 GTSNPN, CDR2 SVGIG (reference sequence). V lost 0 bases, J lost 2 bases, and 6 bases stayed unmatched. CDR3 nucleotides: TGTGCCTGGAGTGTGTTAGCGGGGGGCCCACAAGAGACCCAGTACTTC. It encodes CAWSVLAGGPQETQYF.